The 2 T cell receptor beta chains below all came from one sample that was sequenced in a study of cytomegalovirus exposure and HLA in healthy donors. PCR amplification relied on 60 Vbeta primers (plus 13 Jbeta primers). The protocol was immunoSEQ multiplex PCR, while the TCRdb copy is restricted to in-frame clones and leaves out a portion. The table shows about 38,000 clones, with 70% to 90% occurring only once. Sequenced: PBMCs. The receptors derive from a woman in her 40s in good health and CMV-seropositive.

This sequence joins TRBV10-3 and TRBJ2-5, with TRBD1 identical over 7 bases. Germline assignment: CDR1 ENHRY and CDR2 SYGVKD. With V trimmed by 8 bases and J by 1 base, 4 bases remained unmatched. The CDR3 consists of 13 residues. CDR3 in DNA: TGTGCCATCGGGACAGATGTCCAAGAGACCCAGTACTTC. This codes for CAIGTDVQETQYF.

This chain uses TRBV9 with TRBJ1-5; no firm D call. V was cut by 0 bases and J by 2 bases, with 9 bases left in between. Germline CDR1 and CDR2: SGDLS and YYNGEE. The CDR3 sequence is 15 residues long. The CDR3 region is CASSVDPGGNQPQHF. CDR3 in DNA: TGTGCCAGCAGCGTAGATCCGGGAGGCAATCAGCCCCAGCATTTT.